This TCR beta chain is drawn from a study of OX40 agonist ivuxolimab in advanced cancers. Some background on the complete study: Ivuxolimab was an agonistic, fully human IgG2 monoclonal antibody directed against OX40 (CD134), a costimulatory receptor. In the dose-escalation cohort, roughly 80% of patients were male, and the mean age was approximately 64 years, with a range of about 23 to 85. Of the roughly 54 patients in dose escalation, about 20 had hepatocellular carcinoma, approximately 15 had melanoma, 9 had renal cell carcinoma and 9 had head and neck cancer. Patients were allowed to have had prior anti-PD-1, anti-PD-L1 or anti-CTLA-4 therapy, and approximately 41% of the dose-escalation patients had previously received checkpoint inhibitors. Intravenous ivuxolimab was administered to patients every 2 weeks at six dose levels: 0.01, 0.1, 0.3, 1.5, 3 and 10 mg/kg. The point of sequencing TCRbeta in the periphery was to test whether ivuxolimab changed TCR sequence diversity and drove clonal T-cell expansion. The paper describes the monotherapy dose-escalation part (N ≈ 51 patients) of the phase I trial of ivuxolimab. Partial responses occurred in three dose-escalation patients, of whom one had hepatocellular carcinoma and two had cutaneous melanoma. Overall study results and their limits: Which antigens the clonally expanded peripheral T cells were specific for was not determined. On average, CD8+ T cells showed more expanded clones than CD4+ T cells after ivuxolimab. Clonal expansion of both CD4+ and CD8+ blood T cells was observed from baseline to week 6 at doses 0.1 to 3.0 mg/kg. Partial responders in the 0.1-3.0 mg/kg groups had among the lowest normalized peripheral clonal expansion, especially among CD8+ T cells. Low levels of normalized T-cell clonal expansion were also shown by some nonresponding patients.

Notes on this clone: The specificity of this receptor is unknown. Base-call qualities are not available, and no considerably larger clone is one nucleotide away.

Patients with a history of autoimmune disease or receiving systemic immunosuppression were excluded from the trial. Peripheral blood for TCR sequencing was collected from all dose cohorts at baseline, on cycle 4 day 1, and on cycle 7 day 1. The samples were taken from a phase I, first-in-human, multicenter, open-label dose-escalation trial of ivuxolimab. The trial enrolled adults with locally advanced or metastatic head and neck squamous cell, hepatocellular, melanoma or renal cell carcinoma. Before TCR sequencing, CD4+ and CD8+ T cells were separately sorted from peripheral blood. Trimming at the junction amounts to 4 bases on V and 6 bases on J, and the germline ends lie 7 bases apart. Via the germline V gene, CDR1 is SGHRS and CDR2 YFSETQ. The CDR3 sequence holds 12 residues, the cysteine and phenylalanine included. This entry keeps only the CDR3 DNA: 36 bases, framed from base 1. For sequencing of the TCRbeta CDR3 region, genomic DNA was extracted from the sorted cells. The immunoSEQ Assay was used for sequencing of TCRbeta CDR3 regions. TCRdb took over this immuneACCESS table, retaining in-frame rearrangements with V and J assigned. Such tables are incomplete; in checked studies, under half of the missing clones stem from an unresolved V gene, and the remainder is unexplained. The sample data list 90,000 to 100,000 clones, and approximately 85% of these were observed just once. The ten largest clonotypes hold about 3.8% of the sample.

The rearranged segments are TRBV5-1 and TRBJ2-2; confidence is insufficient to name the D gene. The source material was CD4+ or CD8+ T cells sorted from blood, sampled in a trial of the OX40 agonist ivuxolimab. The receptor was isolated from an adult with an advanced solid tumor such as melanoma, head and neck, liver or kidney cancer. In nucleotide form, the sequence is TGCGCCAGCAGCCGGGTCGCCGGGGAGCTGTTTTTT. It translates as CASSRVAGELFF.